This T cell receptor beta chain was obtained from a study of T cells in localized non-small cell lung cancer. Points from the study as a whole: For the top 100 tumor clones, a median about 60 also appeared in adjacent lung. Uninvolved adjacent lung showed the highest T cell clonality, exceeding tumor. Only one tumor region was sequenced, so heterogeneity remains possible.

As for this clone: Its antigen is still unknown.

This CDR3 is built from 16 residues. Sequenced by immunoSEQ multiplex PCR; TCRdb stores in-frame clones only, minus some. The profile covers 2,000 to 2,500 clones, with around 20% appearing a single time and 10% to 15% taken by the ten largest. This chain joins TRBV7-5 and TRBJ2-3; the table's D call, TRBD2, was not checked against the DNA. TRBV7-5 is given as a pseudogene. Sample: lung tumor tissue, taken before any cancer treatment. This TCR came from a man aged 35 to 69 with stage I lung adenocarcinoma. The CDR3 region has the DNA TGTGCCAGCAGCCTCGGACTAGCGGCTAGCACAGATACGCAGTATTTT. This translates into CASSLGLAASTDTQYF.